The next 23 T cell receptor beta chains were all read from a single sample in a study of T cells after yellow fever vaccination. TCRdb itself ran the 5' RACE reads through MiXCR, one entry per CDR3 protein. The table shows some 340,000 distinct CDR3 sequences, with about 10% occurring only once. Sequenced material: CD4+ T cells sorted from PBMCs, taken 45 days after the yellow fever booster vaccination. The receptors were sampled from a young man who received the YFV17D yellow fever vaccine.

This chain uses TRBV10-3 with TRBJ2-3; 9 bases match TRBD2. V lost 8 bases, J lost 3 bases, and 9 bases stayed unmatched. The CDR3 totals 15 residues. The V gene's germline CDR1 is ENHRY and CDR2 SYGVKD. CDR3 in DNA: TGTGCCATCGCAAGGGGGACTAGCATGACAGATACGCAGTATTTT. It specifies CAIARGTSMTDTQYF.

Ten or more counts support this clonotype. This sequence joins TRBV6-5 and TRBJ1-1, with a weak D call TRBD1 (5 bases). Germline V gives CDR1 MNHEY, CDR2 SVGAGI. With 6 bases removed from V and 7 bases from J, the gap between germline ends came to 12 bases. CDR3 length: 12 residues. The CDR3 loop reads CASRLRVGEAFF. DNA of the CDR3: TGTGCCAGCAGGCTCAGGGTCGGTGAAGCTTTCTTT.

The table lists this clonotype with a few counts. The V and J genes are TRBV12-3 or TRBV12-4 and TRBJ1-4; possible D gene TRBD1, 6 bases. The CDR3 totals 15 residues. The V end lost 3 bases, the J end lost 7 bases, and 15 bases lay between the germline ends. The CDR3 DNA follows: TGTGCCAGCAGTTTTTCGGGGGCCGCTGGTGAAAAACTGTTTTTT. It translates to CASSFSGAAGEKLFF.

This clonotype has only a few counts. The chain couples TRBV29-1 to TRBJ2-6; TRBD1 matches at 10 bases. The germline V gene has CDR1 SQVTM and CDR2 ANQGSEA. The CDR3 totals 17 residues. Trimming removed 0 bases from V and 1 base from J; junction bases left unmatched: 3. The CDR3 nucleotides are TGCAGCGTTGAAGAGGACAGGGGGACTTCTGGGGCCAACGTCCTGACTTTC. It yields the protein CSVEEDRGTSGANVLTF.

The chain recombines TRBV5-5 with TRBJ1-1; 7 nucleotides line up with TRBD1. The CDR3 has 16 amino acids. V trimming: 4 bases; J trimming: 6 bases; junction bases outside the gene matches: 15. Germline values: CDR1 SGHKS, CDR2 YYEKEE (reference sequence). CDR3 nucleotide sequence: TGTGCCAGCAGCCCACGACAGGGAGGGACTCTGGCTGAAGCTTTCTTT. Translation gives CASSPRQGGTLAEAFF.

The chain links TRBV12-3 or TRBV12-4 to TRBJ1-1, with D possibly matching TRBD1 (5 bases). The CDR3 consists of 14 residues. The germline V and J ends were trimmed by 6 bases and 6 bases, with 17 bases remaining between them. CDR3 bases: TGTGCCAGCAGGGATGGGGGGGGTGGGTCTGAAGCTTTCTTT. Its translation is CASRDGGGGSEAFF.

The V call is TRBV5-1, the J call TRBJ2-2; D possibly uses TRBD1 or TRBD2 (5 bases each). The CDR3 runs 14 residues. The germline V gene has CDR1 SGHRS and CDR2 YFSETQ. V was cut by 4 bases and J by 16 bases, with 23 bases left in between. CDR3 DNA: TGCGCCAGCAGCCCGTATCGGGACGGTGGGGTGAAGTTTTTT. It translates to CASSPYRDGGVKFF. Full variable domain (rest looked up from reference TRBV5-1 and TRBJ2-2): KAGVTQTPRYLIKTRGQQVTLSCSPISGHRSVSWYQQTPGQGLQFLFEYFSETQRNKGNFPGRFSGRQFSNSRSEMNVSTLELGDSALYLCASSPYRDGGVKFFGEGSRLTVL.

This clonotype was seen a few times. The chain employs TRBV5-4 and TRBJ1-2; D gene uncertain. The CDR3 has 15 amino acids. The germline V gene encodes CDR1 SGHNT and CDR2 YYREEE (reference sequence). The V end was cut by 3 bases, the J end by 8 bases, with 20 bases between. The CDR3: CASSSQVAAVWGYTF. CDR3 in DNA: TGTGCCAGCAGCTCGCAGGTGGCAGCCGTGTGGGGCTACACCTTC.

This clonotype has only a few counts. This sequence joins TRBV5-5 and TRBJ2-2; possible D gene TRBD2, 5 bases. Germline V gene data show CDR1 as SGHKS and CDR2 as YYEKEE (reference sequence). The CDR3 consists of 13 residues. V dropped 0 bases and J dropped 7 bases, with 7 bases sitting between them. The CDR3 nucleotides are TGTGCCAGCAGCTTGGGTCGGGGCGGGGAGCTGTTTTTT. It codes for CASSLGRGGELFF.

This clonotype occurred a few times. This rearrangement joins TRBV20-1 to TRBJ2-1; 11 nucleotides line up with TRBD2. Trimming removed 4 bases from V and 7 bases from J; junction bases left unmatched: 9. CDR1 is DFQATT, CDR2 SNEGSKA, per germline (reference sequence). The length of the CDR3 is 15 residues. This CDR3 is CSATPPGLAANEQFF. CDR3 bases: TGCAGTGCTACTCCTCCGGGACTAGCGGCTAATGAGCAGTTCTTC.

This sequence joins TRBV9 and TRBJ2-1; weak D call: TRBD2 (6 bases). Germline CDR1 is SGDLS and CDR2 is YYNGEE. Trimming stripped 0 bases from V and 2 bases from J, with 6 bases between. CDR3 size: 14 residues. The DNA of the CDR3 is TGTGCCAGCAGCGTAGGGGGGGCCTACAATGAGCAGTTCTTC. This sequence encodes CASSVGGAYNEQFF.

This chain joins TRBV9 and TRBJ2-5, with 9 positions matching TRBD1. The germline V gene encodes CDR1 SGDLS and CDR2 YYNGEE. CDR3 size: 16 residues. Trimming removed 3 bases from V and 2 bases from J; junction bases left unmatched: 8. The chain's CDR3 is CASSAGQGSIQETQYF. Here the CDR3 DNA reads TGTGCCAGCAGCGCGGGACAGGGAAGCATTCAAGAGACCCAGTACTTC.

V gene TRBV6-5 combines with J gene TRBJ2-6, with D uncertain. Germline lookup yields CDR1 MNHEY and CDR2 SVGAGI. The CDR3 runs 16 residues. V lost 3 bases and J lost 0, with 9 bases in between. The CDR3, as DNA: TGTGCCAGCAGTTATGGCCGTAGCTCTGGGGCCAACGTCCTGACTTTC. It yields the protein CASSYGRSSGANVLTF.

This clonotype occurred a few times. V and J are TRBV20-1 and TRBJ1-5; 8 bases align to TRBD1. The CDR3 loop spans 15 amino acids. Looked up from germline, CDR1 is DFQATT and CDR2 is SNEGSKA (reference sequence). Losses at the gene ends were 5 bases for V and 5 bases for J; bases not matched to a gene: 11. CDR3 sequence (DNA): TGCAGTGCTGTACAGGGGGGGGATTTTTATCAGCCCCAGCATTTT. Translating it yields CSAVQGGDFYQPQHF.

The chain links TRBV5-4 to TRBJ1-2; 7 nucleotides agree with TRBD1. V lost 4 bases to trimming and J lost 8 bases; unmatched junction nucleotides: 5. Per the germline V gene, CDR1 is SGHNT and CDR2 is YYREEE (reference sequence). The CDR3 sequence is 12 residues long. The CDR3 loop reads CASSVTGVGYTF. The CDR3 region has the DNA TGTGCCAGCAGCGTTACAGGGGTGGGCTACACCTTC.

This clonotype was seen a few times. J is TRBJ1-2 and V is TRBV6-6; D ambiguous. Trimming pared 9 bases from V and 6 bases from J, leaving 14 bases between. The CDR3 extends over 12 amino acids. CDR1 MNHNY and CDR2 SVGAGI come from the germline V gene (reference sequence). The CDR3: CASASEKNGYTF. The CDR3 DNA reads TGTGCCAGTGCCAGCGAGAAAAATGGCTACACCTTC.

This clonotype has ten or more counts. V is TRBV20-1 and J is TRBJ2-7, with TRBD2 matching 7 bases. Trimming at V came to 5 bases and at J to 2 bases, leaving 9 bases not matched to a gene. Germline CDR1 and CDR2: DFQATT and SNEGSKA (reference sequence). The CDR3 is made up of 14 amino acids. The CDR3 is CSAGPRGKPYEQYF. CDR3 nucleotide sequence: TGCAGTGCTGGGCCGCGGGGGAAGCCCTACGAGCAGTACTTC.

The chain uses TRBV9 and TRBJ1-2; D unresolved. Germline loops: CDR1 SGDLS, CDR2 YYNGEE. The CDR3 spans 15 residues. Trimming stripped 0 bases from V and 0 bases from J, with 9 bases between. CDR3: CASSVERYANYGYTF. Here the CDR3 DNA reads TGTGCCAGCAGCGTAGAACGGTACGCTAACTATGGCTACACCTTC.

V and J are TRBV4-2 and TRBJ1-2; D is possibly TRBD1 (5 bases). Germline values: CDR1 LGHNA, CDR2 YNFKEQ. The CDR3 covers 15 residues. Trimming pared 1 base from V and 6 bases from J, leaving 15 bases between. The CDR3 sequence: CASSQVGVRSDGYTF. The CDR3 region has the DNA TGTGCCAGCAGCCAAGTAGGGGTAAGATCGGATGGCTACACCTTC.

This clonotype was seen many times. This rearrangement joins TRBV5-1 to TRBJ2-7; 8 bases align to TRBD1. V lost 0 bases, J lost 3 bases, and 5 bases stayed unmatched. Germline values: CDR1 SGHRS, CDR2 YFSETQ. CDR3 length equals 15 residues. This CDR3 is CASSLGPGQGYEQYF. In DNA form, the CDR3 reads TGCGCCAGCAGCTTGGGACCTGGACAGGGCTACGAGCAGTACTTC.

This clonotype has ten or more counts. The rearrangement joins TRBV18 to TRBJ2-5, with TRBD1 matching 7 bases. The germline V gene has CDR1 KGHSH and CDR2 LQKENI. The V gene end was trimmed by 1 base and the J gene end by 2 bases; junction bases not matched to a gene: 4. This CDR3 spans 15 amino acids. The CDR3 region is CASSPQGARQETQYF. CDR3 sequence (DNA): TGTGCCAGCTCACCACAGGGGGCCCGACAAGAGACCCAGTACTTC. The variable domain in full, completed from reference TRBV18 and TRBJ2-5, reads NAGVMQNPRHLVRRRGQEARLRCSPMKGHSHVYWYRQLPEEGLKFMVYLQKENIIDESGMPKERFSAEFPKEGPSILRIQQVVRGDSAAYFCASSPQGARQETQYFGPGTRLLVL.

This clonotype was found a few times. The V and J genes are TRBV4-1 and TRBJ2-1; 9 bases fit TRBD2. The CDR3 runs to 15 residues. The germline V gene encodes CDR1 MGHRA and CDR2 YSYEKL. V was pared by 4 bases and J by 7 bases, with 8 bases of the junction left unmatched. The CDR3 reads CASSRERRGGNEQFF. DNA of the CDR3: TGCGCCAGCAGCCGAGAGAGGCGGGGGGGAAATGAGCAGTTCTTC.

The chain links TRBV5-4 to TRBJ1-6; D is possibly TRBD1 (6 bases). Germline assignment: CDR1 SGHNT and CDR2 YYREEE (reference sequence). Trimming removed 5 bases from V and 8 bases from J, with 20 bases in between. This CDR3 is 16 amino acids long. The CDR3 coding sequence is TGTGCCAGCAGTCTGGGGGGTCTGGGGGCTTATTCACCCCTCCACTTT. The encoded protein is CASSLGGLGAYSPLHF.